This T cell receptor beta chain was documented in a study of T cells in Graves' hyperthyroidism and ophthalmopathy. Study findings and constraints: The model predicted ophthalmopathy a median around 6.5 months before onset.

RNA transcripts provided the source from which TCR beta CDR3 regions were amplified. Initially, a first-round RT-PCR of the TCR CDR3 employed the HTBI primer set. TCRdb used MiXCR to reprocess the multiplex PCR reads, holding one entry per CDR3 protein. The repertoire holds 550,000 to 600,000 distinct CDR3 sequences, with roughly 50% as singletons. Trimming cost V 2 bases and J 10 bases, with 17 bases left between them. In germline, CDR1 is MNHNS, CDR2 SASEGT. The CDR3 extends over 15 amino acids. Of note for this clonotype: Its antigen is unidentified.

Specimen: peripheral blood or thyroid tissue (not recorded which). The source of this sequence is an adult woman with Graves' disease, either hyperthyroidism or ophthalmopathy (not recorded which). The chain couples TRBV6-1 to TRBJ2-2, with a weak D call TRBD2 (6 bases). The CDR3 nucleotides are TGTGCCAGCAGTGAATTGGGGGGAAGTGGTGTGGAGCTGTTTTTT. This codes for CASSELGGSGVELFF.